Below, 22 T cell receptor beta chains from the same sample are listed, as sequenced in a study of regulatory dendritic cells for organ transplantation listed by TCRdb under 2017. The library was prepared using the immunoSEQ multiplex PCR assay. The source is immuneACCESS, and TCRdb retained only in-frame sequences with V and J called. Part of the clones is not carried over; for the studies checked, unresolved V genes explain less than half of this, and the remainder is unexplained. The sample table holds under 30,000 clones, of which 75% to 80% were seen once. The ten largest make up 2.2% of the sample. The sequencing sample was made of memory CD4+ T cells from blood. In the paper's terms, the cell subset or site label means: CD45RO+ memory T cells. These TCRs come from a human donor in good health.

The chain recombines TRBV7-9 with TRBJ2-5; 9 nucleotides align to TRBD1. The J call may be incorrect, as the DNA end agrees better with TRBJ2-7. The CDR3 has 12 amino acids. CDR1 and CDR2 from the germline V gene are SEHNR and FQNEAQ (reference sequence). The CDR3 loop is CASSGTGFEQYF. The CDR3 region has the DNA TGTGCCAGCAGCGGGACAGGGTTCGAGCAGTACTTC.

The table lists this clone with a few counts. This chain links TRBV11-2 with TRBJ1-6; D ambiguous. Germline-derived CDR1 and CDR2 are SGHAT and FQNNGV. V lost 0 bases and J lost 0, with 15 bases in between. The CDR3 spans 19 residues. CDR3 region: CASSLDPAKESSYNSPLHF. The CDR3 nucleotides are TGTGCCAGCAGCTTAGATCCCGCGAAGGAAAGCTCCTATAATTCACCCCTCCACTTT. The full variable domain, its missing parts supplied by reference TRBV11-2 and TRBJ1-6, is EAGVAQSPRYKIIEKRQSVAFWCNPISGHATLYWYQQILGQGPKLLIQFQNNGVVDDSQLPKDRFSAERLKGVDSTLKIQPAKLEDSAVYLCASSLDPAKESSYNSPLHFGNGTRLTVT.

The chain employs TRBV7-2 and TRBJ2-7, with D possibly called TRBD1 or TRBD2 (6 bases each). This CDR3 spans 16 amino acids. Germline loops: CDR1 SGHTA, CDR2 FQGNSA. Trimming pared 5 bases from V and 4 bases from J, leaving 21 bases between. CDR3 residues: CASSPGGLPSRYEQYF. CDR3 nucleotides: TGTGCCAGCAGCCCTGGGGGGCTCCCATCGAGATACGAGCAGTACTTC.

As to this clone: Additional DNA sequences in this sample encode the identical CDR3. The rearrangement uses TRBV18 and TRBJ1-2, with no clear D. The V and J ends lost 2 bases and 4 bases respectively, with 8 bases between them. Germline CDR1 KGHSH, CDR2 LQKENI. The CDR3 sequence is 13 residues long. The CDR3 DNA reads as TGTGCCAGCTCACCAGAGCTTAGCTATGGCTACACCTTC. Its translation is CASSPELSYGYTF. Based on the CDR3 plus reference TRBV18 and TRBJ1-2, the full variable domain is NAGVMQNPRHLVRRRGQEARLRCSPMKGHSHVYWYRQLPEEGLKFMVYLQKENIIDESGMPKERFSAEFPKEGPSILRIQQVVRGDSAAYFCASSPELSYGYTFGSGTRLTVV.

The chain couples TRBV5-6 to TRBJ1-5, with 7 positions matching TRBD1. The CDR3 loop spans 15 amino acids. In germline, CDR1 is SGHDT, CDR2 YYEEEE. After removal of 4 bases from V and 1 base from J, the junction contained 5 bases not matched to a gene. The CDR3 spells CASSVGQASNQPQHF. CDR3 in DNA: TGTGCCAGCAGCGTCGGACAGGCAAGCAATCAGCCCCAGCATTTT.

The J gene is TRBJ2-7, the V gene TRBV6-1; TRBD2 might be the D (5 bases). Trimming shortened V by 2 bases and J by 2 bases, and 16 bases separated the two germline ends. The CDR3 is 16 residues long. CDR1 is MNHNS and CDR2 is SASEGT in the germline V gene. CDR3 loop: CASSERVGGAAYEQYF. CDR3 nucleotide sequence: TGTGCCAGCAGTGAACGAGTAGGAGGAGCTGCCTACGAGCAGTACTTC.

This chain uses TRBV29-1 with TRBJ2-1; weak D call: TRBD1 (6 bases). With 4 bases removed from V and 9 bases from J, the gap between germline ends came to 19 bases. CDR1 is SQVTM and CDR2 is ANQGSEA in the germline V gene. The CDR3 extends over 14 amino acids. Here the CDR3 DNA reads TGCAGCGTTGCTCCCAGGGGTATACAGGGTGAGCAGTTCTTC. Its protein product is CSVAPRGIQGEQFF.

This chain joins TRBV9 and TRBJ1-6; TRBD1 matches at 7 bases. V lost 7 bases and J lost 4; bases outside the gene matches: 8. Looked up from germline, CDR1 is SGDLS and CDR2 is YYNGEE. CDR3 size: 15 residues. CDR3 amino acids: CASSYGTVYNSPLHF. In DNA form, the CDR3 reads TGTGCCAGCTCCTATGGGACAGTTTATAATTCACCCCTCCACTTT.

This clone was detected only once. The V and J genes are TRBV4-2 and TRBJ2-5; 7 nucleotides line up with TRBD2. CDR3 length equals 17 residues. J gave up 2 bases and V 4 bases, and 13 bases lay outside the gene matches. Germline V gives CDR1 LGHNA, CDR2 YNFKEQ. CDR3 residues: CASSPLATSVIQETQYF. In nucleotides, the CDR3 is TGTGCCAGCAGCCCGCTAGCCACTAGCGTGATTCAAGAGACCCAGTACTTC.

This chain uses TRBV19 with TRBJ2-7, with TRBD1 matching 10 bases. J lost 5 bases, V lost 3 bases, and 7 bases had no gene match. The CDR3 has 15 amino acids. The germline gives CDR1 LNHDA, CDR2 SQIVND (reference sequence). Here the CDR3 DNA reads TGTGCCAGTAGTATCCGTCCCGGGACAGGGGACGAGCAGTACTTC. It codes for CASSIRPGTGDEQYF.

The V call is TRBV19, the J call TRBJ2-4; 14 bases align to TRBD2. Trimming removed 1 base from V and 8 bases from J; junction bases left unmatched: 4. This CDR3 contains 16 residues. Looked up from germline, CDR1 is LNHDA and CDR2 is SQIVND (reference sequence). The CDR3: CASSIGLAGGPYIQYF. Written as DNA, the CDR3 is TGTGCCAGTAGTATAGGACTAGCGGGAGGGCCCTACATTCAGTACTTC.

There are a few counts of this clone. This chain joins TRBV7-3 and TRBJ2-1; D gene unclear. The V end was cut by 0 bases, the J end by 6 bases, with 0 bases between. This CDR3 region has 11 residues. Germline loops: CDR1 SGHTA, CDR2 FQGTGA. The DNA for the CDR3 is TGTGCCAGCAGCTTAACCAATGAGCAGTTCTTC. Translating gives CASSLTNEQFF.

This chain links TRBV28 with TRBJ1-1; D might be TRBD1 (6 bases). The germline CDR1 and CDR2 sequences are MDHEN and SYDVKM. Trimming cost V 2 bases and J 4 bases, with 14 bases left between them. The CDR3 spans 15 residues. The CDR3: CASSLGGGWGTEAFF. The CDR3, as DNA: TGTGCCAGCAGTTTAGGGGGGGGCTGGGGCACTGAAGCTTTCTTT.

This clone was counted once. The V call is TRBV5-1, the J call TRBJ1-1; D gene uncertain. Looked up from germline, CDR1 is SGHRS and CDR2 is YFSETQ. V lost 6 bases to trimming and J lost 3 bases, with 6 bases between them. This CDR3 contains 11 residues. CDR3 sequence (DNA): TGCGCCAGCACAGGCGACACTGAAGCTTTCTTT. As protein: CASTGDTEAFF.

This chain links TRBV7-9 with TRBJ2-4; 8 nucleotides align to TRBD1. The trim removed 8 bases at V and 7 bases at J, leaving 10 bases unmatched. Germline loops: CDR1 SEHNR, CDR2 FQNEAQ (reference sequence). This CDR3 spans 14 amino acids. CDR3 protein: CASDPGQGRNIQYF. The CDR3, as DNA: TGTGCCAGCGACCCAGGACAGGGTCGGAACATTCAGTACTTC.

This chain joins TRBV5-6 and TRBJ1-3, with D unresolved. CDR3 size: 16 residues. Germline V lookup: CDR1 SGHDT, CDR2 YYEEEE. Between the trimmed V and J ends, which lost 3 bases and 7 bases, there was a span of 20 bases. In nucleotides, the CDR3 is TGTGCCAGCAGCTCCCGCGCGTTGTGGTCTAGGAACACCATATATTTT. Translated, it gives CASSSRALWSRNTIYF.

A single count supports this clone. This chain links TRBV28 with TRBJ1-1; TRBD1 might be the D (5 bases). Germline CDR1 MDHEN, CDR2 SYDVKM. Trimming took off 6 bases at V and 3 bases at J, with 8 bases between the two ends. The CDR3 length is 12 residues. The CDR3 here is CASSAGYTEAFF. DNA for the CDR3: TGTGCCAGCAGCGCAGGGTACACTGAAGCTTTCTTT.

This chain uses TRBV7-3 with TRBJ2-1; 14 bases match TRBD2. The CDR3 is 17 residues long. CDR1 SGHTA and CDR2 FQGTGA come from the germline V gene. With 3 bases clipped from V and 4 bases from J, the junction kept 5 bases outside the gene matches. CDR3 sequence (DNA): TGTGCCAGCAGCTTGGGAAGGACTAGCGGGGGGTACAATGAGCAGTTCTTC. Translating gives CASSLGRTSGGYNEQFF. The full variable domain, completed using reference TRBV7-3 and TRBJ2-1, is GAGVSQTPSNKVTEKGKYVELRCDPISGHTALYWYRQSLGQGPEFLIYFQGTGAADDSGLPNDRFFAVRPEGSVSTLKIQRTERGDSAVYLCASSLGRTSGGYNEQFFGPGTRLTVL.

V usage is TRBV5-5 and J usage is TRBJ2-7; D unclear. The V end was cut by 1 base, the J end by 2 bases, with 10 bases between. This CDR3 is built from 14 residues. The V gene's germline CDR1 is SGHKS and CDR2 YYEKEE (reference sequence). CDR3 nucleotides: TGTGCCAGCAGCTTGCGCGTAAACGCCTACGAGCAGTACTTC. This translates into CASSLRVNAYEQYF.

The sample holds a few counts of this clone. J is TRBJ1-5 and V is TRBV5-6; D possibly corresponds to TRBD1 (6 bases). CDR1 is SGHDT, CDR2 YYEEEE, per germline. Trimming left V 6 bases short and J 4 bases short, with 17 bases between. This CDR3 comprises 15 residues. The CDR3 nucleotides read TGTGCCAGCACCCAACGAGGGGACACGAATCAGCCCCAGCATTTT. Translating gives CASTQRGDTNQPQHF.

In its sample, this clone was seen a few times. CDR3 in DNA: TGTGCCAGCAGCGCCCAGGACAGGGAGATATATGGCTACACCTTC. It yields the protein CASSAQDREIYGYTF. The gene calls are TRBV5-4 and TRBJ1-2, with 8 bases aligning to TRBD1. The germline gives CDR1 SGHNT, CDR2 YYREEE (reference sequence). The CDR3 is 15 amino acids. J gave up 5 bases and V 4 bases, and 10 bases lay outside the gene matches.

The V call is TRBV7-8, the J call TRBJ2-4; D not certain. The V gene lost 5 bases and the J gene lost 7 bases, with 15 bases spanning the gap. Germline CDR1 is SGHVS and CDR2 is FQNEAQ. The CDR3 has 14 amino acids. This CDR3 is CASSPTRFSNIQYF. The CDR3 bases are TGTGCCAGCAGCCCGACCAGGTTTTCCAACATTCAGTACTTC.